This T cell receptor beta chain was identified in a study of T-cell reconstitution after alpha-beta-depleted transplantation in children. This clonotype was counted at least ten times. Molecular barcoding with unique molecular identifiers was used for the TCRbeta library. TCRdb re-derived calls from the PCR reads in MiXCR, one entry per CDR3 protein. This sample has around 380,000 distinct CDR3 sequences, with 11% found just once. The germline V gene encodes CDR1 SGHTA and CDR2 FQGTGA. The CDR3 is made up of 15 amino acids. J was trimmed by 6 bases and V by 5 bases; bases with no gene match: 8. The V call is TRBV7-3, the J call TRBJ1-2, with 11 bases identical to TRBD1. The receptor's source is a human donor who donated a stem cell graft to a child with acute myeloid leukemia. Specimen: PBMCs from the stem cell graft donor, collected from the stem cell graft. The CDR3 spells CASSPGTGGGDGYTF. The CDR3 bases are TGTGCCAGCAGCCCAGGGACAGGGGGGGGAGATGGCTACACCTTC.